This T cell receptor beta chain was captured by sequencing in a study of blood T cell repertoires in COVID-19. Background on the study: The United States, Italy and Spain provided the acute and convalescent COVID-19 samples. PBMCs, B-cell-depleted T cells, or T cells were the source of the cDNA or gDNA that made up the material.

Germline V gene sequence: CDR1 MDHEN, CDR2 SYDVKM. The CDR3 has 14 amino acids. The V and J ends lost 8 bases and 5 bases, in that order; junction bases with no gene match: 11. As originally analysed: Amplification with reference gene primers provided the estimates of nucleated cell counts. The assay was immunoSEQ multiplex PCR, and TCRdb's table has in-frame clones only and misses some. V, J and clone size are taken as reported in that table, and D and trimming were inferred from the DNA itself. The sample comprises about 99,000 clones, 85% to 90% of which are singletons, and roughly 5% rests with the top ten.

The sequenced sample was peripheral blood. The TCR originated in a human donor in a cohort sampled during active COVID-19. The V call is TRBV28, the J call TRBJ1-1, with 7 bases fitting TRBD1. CDR3 nucleotides: TGTGCCAGCCATTATAGACAGGGTCGGACTGAAGCTTTCTTT. Protein: CASHYRQGRTEAFF.